The 3 T cell receptor beta chains below come from one sample, sequenced in a study of T-cell memory formation after mild COVID-19. Via MiXCR, TCRdb re-called the 5' RACE reads, giving one row per CDR3 protein. The sample contains 400,000 to 500,000 distinct CDR3 sequences, around 18% of which appear only once. Material for sequencing was PBMCs or a T cell subset sorted from them (not recorded which). Source of these receptors: an adult woman who had mild COVID-19 (a few samples of this study predate the infection). Cell type and time point are not known.

The CDR3: CASSQQPGSYEQYF. In DNA, the CDR3 is TGTGCCAGCAGCCAGCAGCCGGGGTCCTACGAGCAGTACTTC. The chain is built from TRBV7-2 and TRBJ2-7, with D perhaps TRBD2 (5 bases). Per germline, CDR1 SGHTA and CDR2 FQGNSA. The CDR3 length is 14 residues. V dropped 5 bases and J dropped 1 base, with 12 bases sitting between them.

The chain combines TRBV27 with TRBJ2-3, with TRBD2 matching 8 bases. V gave up 3 bases and J gave up 0 bases; unmatched junction bases: 14. Germline-derived CDR1 and CDR2 are MNHEY and SMNVEV (reference sequence). This CDR3 spans 19 amino acids. Here the CDR3 DNA reads TGTGCCAGCAGTTTTCACATCGGGGGGGGAAAGTCTAGCACAGATACGCAGTATTTT. It specifies CASSFHIGGGKSSTDTQYF.

This clonotype was observed a handful of times. The rearrangement joins TRBV5-1 to TRBJ1-2; the D gene is possibly TRBD1 (6 bases). Germline CDR1 SGHRS, CDR2 YFSETQ. This CDR3 has 14 amino acids. V gave up 3 bases and J gave up 4 bases, with 13 bases separating them. The CDR3 loop is CASSWDTGPYGYTF. CDR3 sequence (DNA): TGCGCCAGCAGCTGGGACACAGGCCCCTATGGCTACACCTTC.